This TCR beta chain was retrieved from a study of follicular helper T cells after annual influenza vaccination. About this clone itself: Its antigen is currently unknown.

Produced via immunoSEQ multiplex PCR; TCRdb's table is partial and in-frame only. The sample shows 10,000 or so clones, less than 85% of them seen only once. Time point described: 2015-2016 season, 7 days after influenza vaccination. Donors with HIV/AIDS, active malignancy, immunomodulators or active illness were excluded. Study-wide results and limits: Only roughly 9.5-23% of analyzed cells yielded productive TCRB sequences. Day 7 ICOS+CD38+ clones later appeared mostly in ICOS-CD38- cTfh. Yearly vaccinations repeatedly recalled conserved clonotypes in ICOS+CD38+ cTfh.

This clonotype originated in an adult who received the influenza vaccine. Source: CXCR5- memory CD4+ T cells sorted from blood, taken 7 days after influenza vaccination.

The CDR3 loop reads CASSSPAGKETQYF. The CDR3 region has the DNA TGTGCCAGCAGTTCTCCTGCAGGGAAAGAGACCCAGTACTTC. The gene calls are TRBV28 and TRBJ2-5, with D possibly being TRBD1 (5 bases). Trimming shortened V by 4 bases and J by 3 bases, and 12 bases separated the two germline ends. The CDR3 has 14 amino acids. CDR1 is MDHEN, CDR2 SYDVKM, per germline. Drawing the rest from reference TRBV28 and TRBJ2-5, the complete variable domain is DVKVTQSSRYLVKRTGEKVFLECVQDMDHENMFWYRQDPGLGLRLIYFSYDVKMKEKGDIPEGYSVSREKKERFSLILESASTNQTSMYLCASSSPAGKETQYFGPGTRLLVL.